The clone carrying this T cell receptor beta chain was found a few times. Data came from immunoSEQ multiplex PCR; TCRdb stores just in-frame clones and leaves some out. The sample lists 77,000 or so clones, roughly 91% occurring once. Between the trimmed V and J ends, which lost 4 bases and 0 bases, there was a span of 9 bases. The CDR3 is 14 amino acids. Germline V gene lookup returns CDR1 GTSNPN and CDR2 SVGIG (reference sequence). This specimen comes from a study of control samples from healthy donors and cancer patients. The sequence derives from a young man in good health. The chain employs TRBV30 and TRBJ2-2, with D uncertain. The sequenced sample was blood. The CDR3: CAWTFWSNTGELFF. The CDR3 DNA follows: TGTGCCTGGACCTTCTGGTCGAACACCGGGGAGCTGTTTTTT.